This is a list of T cell receptor beta chains from one sample in a study of blood T cell repertoires in COVID-19. Sequenced by immunoSEQ multiplex PCR; TCRdb stores in-frame clones only, minus some. The data hold about 270,000 clones, with nearly 85% observed a single time. The source material was peripheral blood. The receptors here all came from a human donor in a cohort sampled during active COVID-19. Each CDR3 is given with its conserved first and last residue.

v_call cdr3_aa
TRBV19 CASSIDLGQLYEQYF
TRBV19 CATGFSGGDNEQFF
TRBV7-2 CASSPDRVNEQFF
TRBV7-3 CASSLTGYNEQFF
TRBV4-1 CASSQDRGNEKLFF
TRBV7-9 CASSPWDREGEQYF
TRBV18 CASSRNRGSTNEKLFF
TRBV6-5 CASSYWGQGASEQYF
TRBV28 CASSPGGSQETQYF
TRBV18 CASSPLAGGPRSYEQYF
TRBV6-6 CASTNRAGGVTGELFF
TRBV19 CASSIGQGGTDTQYF
TRBV5-1 CASSLAGDGNSPLHF
TRBV10-2 CASKLSPSRGYGYTF
TRBV14 CASSLNVPGYEQYF
TRBV18 CASSRQGDEAFF
TRBV6-5 CASDRDANYGYTF